This T cell receptor (beta chain) was found in a study of blood T cell repertoires in COVID-19. Study in general: There were acute and convalescent COVID-19 samples, and they came from the United States, Italy and Spain. T cells, B-cell-depleted T cells, or PBMCs provided the cDNA or gDNA that served as material.

Original processing notes: Researchers report that nucleated cell counts were estimated from reference gene primer amplification. Measured with immunoSEQ multiplex PCR; TCRdb has only the in-frame clones, and not every one. V and J calls plus clone size are reproduced from that table; the DNA served to infer D and trimming. Found here are approximately 170,000 clones, 88% of them singletons; the top ten hold approximately 24%. The count of this clone is one. V dropped 7 bases and J dropped 4 bases, with 10 bases sitting between them. The CDR3 length is 13 residues. Per the germline V gene, CDR1 is SNHLY and CDR2 is FYNNEI.

The sample taken for sequencing was peripheral blood. This clonotype originated in a man between 60 and 75 years old with acute or convalescent COVID-19. The V call is TRBV2, the J call TRBJ2-2; perhaps TRBD2 as D (5 bases). CDR3 in amino acids: CASTGVGTGELFF. For the CDR3, the DNA is TGTGCCAGCACCGGGGTCGGCACCGGGGAGCTGTTTTTT.